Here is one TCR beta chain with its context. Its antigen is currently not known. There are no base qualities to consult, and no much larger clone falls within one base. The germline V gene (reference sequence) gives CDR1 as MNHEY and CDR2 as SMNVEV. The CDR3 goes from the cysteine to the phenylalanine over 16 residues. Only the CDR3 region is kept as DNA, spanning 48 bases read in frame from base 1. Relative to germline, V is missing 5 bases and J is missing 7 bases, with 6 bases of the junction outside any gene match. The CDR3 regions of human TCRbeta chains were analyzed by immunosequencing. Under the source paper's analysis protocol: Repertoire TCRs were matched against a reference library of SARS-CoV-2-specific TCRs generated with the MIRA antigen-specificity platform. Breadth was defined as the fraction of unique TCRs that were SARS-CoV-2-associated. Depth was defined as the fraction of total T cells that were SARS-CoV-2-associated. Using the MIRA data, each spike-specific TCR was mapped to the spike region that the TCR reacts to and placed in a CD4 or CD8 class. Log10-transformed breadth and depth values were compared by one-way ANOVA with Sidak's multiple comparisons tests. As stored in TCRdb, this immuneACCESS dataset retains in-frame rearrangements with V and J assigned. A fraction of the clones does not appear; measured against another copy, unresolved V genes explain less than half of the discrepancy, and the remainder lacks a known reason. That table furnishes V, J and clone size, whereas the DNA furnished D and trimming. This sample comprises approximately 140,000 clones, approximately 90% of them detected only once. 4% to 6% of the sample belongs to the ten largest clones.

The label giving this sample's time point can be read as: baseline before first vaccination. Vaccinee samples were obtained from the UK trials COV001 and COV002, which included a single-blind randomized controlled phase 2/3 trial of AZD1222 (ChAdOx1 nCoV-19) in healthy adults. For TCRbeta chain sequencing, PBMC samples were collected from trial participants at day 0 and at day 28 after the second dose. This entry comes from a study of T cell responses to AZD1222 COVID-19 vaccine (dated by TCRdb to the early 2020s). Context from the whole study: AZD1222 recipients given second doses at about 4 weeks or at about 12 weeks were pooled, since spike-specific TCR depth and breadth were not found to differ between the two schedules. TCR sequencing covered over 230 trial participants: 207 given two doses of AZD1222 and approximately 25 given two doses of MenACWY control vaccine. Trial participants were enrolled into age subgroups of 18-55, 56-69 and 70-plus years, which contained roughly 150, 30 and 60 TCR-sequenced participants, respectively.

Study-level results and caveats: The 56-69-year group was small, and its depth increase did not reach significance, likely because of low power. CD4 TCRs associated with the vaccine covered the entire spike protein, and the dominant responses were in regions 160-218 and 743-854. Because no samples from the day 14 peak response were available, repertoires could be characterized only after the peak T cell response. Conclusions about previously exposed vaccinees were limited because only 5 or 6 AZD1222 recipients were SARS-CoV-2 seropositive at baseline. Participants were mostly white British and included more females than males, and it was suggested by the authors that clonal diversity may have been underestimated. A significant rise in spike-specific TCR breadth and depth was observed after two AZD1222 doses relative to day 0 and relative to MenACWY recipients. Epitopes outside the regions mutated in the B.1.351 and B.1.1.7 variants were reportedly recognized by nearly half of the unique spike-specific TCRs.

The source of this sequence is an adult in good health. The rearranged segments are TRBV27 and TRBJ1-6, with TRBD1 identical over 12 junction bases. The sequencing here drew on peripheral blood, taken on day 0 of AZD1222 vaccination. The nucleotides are TGTGCCAGCAGTCAGGGACAGGGGGCGGCCAATTCACCCCTCCACTTT. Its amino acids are CASSQGQGAANSPLHF.